Listed here is a single TCR beta chain. The sample originates from a study of cytomegalovirus exposure and HLA in healthy donors. The PCR had 60 Vbeta and 13 Jbeta primers. Libraries were prepared by immunoSEQ multiplex PCR; TCRdb keeps only in-frame clonotypes and omits some of them. The data contain 150,000 to 200,000 clones, less than 90% of them seen just once; the ten biggest clones take up around 1.4%. The CDR3 loop spans 16 amino acids. The V and J ends lost 4 bases and 4 bases respectively, with 16 bases between them. Per the germline V gene, CDR1 is SGHVS and CDR2 is FNYEAQ. The clonotype was recovered from a girl between 5 and 17 years old in good health and CMV-seropositive. Sequencing was performed on PBMCs. The chain carries TRBV7-6 and TRBJ2-2, with D maybe TRBD2 (6 bases). CDR3 DNA: TGTGCCAGCAGCTCCGTGGGGGGAGGCCTCACCGGGGAGCTGTTTTTT. Protein product: CASSSVGGGLTGELFF.